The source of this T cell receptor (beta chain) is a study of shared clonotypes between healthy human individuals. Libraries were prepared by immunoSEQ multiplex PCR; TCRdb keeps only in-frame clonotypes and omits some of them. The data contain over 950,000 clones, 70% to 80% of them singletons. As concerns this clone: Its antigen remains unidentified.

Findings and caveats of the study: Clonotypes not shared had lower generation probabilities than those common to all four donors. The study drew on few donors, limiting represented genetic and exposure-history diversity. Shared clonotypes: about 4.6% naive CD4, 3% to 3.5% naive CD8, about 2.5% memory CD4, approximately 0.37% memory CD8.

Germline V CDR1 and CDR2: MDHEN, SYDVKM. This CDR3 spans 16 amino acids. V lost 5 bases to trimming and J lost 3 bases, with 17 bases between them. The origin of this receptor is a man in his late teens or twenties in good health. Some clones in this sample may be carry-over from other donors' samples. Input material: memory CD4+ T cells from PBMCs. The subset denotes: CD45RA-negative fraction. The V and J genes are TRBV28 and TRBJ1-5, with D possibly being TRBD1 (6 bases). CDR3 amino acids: CASSGEKGHLNQPQHF. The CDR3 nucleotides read TGTGCCAGCAGTGGGGAAAAGGGACACCTCAATCAGCCCCAGCATTTT.